A selection of T cell receptor beta chains follows, all from one sample in a study of PD-1 blockade in classical Hodgkin lymphoma. This table comes from immunoSEQ multiplex PCR, and its TCRdb copy is limited to in-frame clones, with some not included. The profile shows thousands of clones, 55% to 65% of them singletons. Source: peripheral blood mononuclear cells (PBMCs), taken at baseline. Receptor source: a human donor with classical Hodgkin lymphoma. The CDR3 runs from the conserved cysteine through the conserved F or W.

V gene: TRBV7-2; J gene: TRBJ1-5; CDR3 protein: CASSYRDRSNQPQHF
V gene: TRBV28; J gene: TRBJ1-1; CDR3 protein: CASSLTGFGTEAFF
V gene: TRBV11-1; J gene: TRBJ2-7; CDR3 protein: CASSLVRGAVSHYEQYF
V gene: TRBV20-1; J gene: TRBJ1-2; CDR3 protein: CSARDQDTF
V gene: TRBV2; J gene: TRBJ1-6; CDR3 protein: CASRGESPLHF
V gene: TRBV12-2; J gene: TRBJ2-3; CDR3 protein: CASRTLAGGPEDTQYF
V gene: TRBV19; J gene: TRBJ1-1; CDR3 protein: CASSLQSMNTEAFF
V gene: TRBV5-1; J gene: TRBJ2-7; CDR3 protein: CASSFQGRHEQYF
V gene: TRBV2; J gene: TRBJ2-1; CDR3 protein: CASSDYNKSPSNEQFF
V gene: TRBV4-2; J gene: TRBJ1-1; CDR3 protein: CASSALAGINTEAFF
V gene: TRBV7-6; J gene: TRBJ1-1; CDR3 protein: CASSSGQGITEAFF
V gene: TRBV7-2; J gene: TRBJ1-2; CDR3 protein: CASSLAKGVYGYTF
V gene: TRBV23-1; J gene: TRBJ1-1; CDR3 protein: CASSRGEGTNTEAFF
V gene: TRBV7-2; J gene: TRBJ1-1; CDR3 protein: CASSLVYRNTEAFF
V gene: TRBV19; J gene: TRBJ2-7; CDR3 protein: CASSIADRRSGRQYF
V gene: TRBV30; J gene: TRBJ1-4; CDR3 protein: CAWSVGDFANEKLFF
V gene: TRBV27; J gene: TRBJ2-2; CDR3 protein: CASLGGYGGELFF
V gene: TRBV19; J gene: TRBJ1-2; CDR3 protein: CASSIEGAYGHTF
V gene: TRBV11-2; J gene: TRBJ2-2; CDR3 protein: CASSLVIGELFF
V gene: TRBV2; J gene: TRBJ2-7; CDR3 protein: CASTELGGYEQYF
V gene: TRBV11-2; J gene: TRBJ2-3; CDR3 protein: CASSLEMGVSTDTQYF
V gene: TRBV19; J gene: TRBJ1-5; CDR3 protein: CASSIWTNQPQHF
V gene: TRBV7-9; J gene: TRBJ1-1; CDR3 protein: CASSGGGGAGSEAFF
V gene: TRBV27; J gene: TRBJ2-7; CDR3 protein: CASRFPGGKQYF
V gene: TRBV27; J gene: TRBJ2-3; CDR3 protein: CASSLSRPDTQYF
V gene: TRBV2; J gene: TRBJ2-7; CDR3 protein: CASSVGLSWDSSYEQYF
V gene: TRBV5-1; J gene: TRBJ2-5; CDR3 protein: CASSSGQIAETQYF
V gene: TRBV4-1; J gene: TRBJ1-3; CDR3 protein: CASSQDMAESASGNTIYF
V gene: TRBV7-9; J gene: TRBJ1-1; CDR3 protein: CASSLVGSTEAFF
V gene: TRBV9; J gene: TRBJ2-5; CDR3 protein: CASSVGQGQETQYF
V gene: TRBV15; J gene: TRBJ1-5; CDR3 protein: CATSRAMSLNQPQHF
V gene: TRBV7-6; J gene: TRBJ2-3; CDR3 protein: CASSKDSFINTQYF
V gene: TRBV30; J gene: TRBJ2-7; CDR3 protein: CAWTSGVGGNYEQYF
V gene: TRBV4-1; J gene: TRBJ1-1; CDR3 protein: CASSLEIGSGTRGTEAFF
V gene: TRBV6-5; J gene: TRBJ2-7; CDR3 protein: CASSYASEQYF
V gene: TRBV10-3; J gene: TRBJ2-1; CDR3 protein: CAITPDSYNEQFF
V gene: TRBV10-3; J gene: TRBJ1-6; CDR3 protein: CAISRDPYNSPLHF
V gene: TRBV5-6; J gene: TRBJ2-5; CDR3 protein: CASSLGSAQETQYF
V gene: TRBV29-1; J gene: TRBJ2-7; CDR3 protein: CSSRGDDYEQYF
V gene: TRBV12-5; J gene: TRBJ2-7; CDR3 protein: CASGSQTDYYEQYF
V gene: TRBV10-3; J gene: TRBJ1-5; CDR3 protein: CAISETDGGEAQHF
V gene: TRBV15; J gene: TRBJ2-1; CDR3 protein: CATSRDGYNEQFF
V gene: TRBV13; J gene: TRBJ1-2; CDR3 protein: CASKKAVMGFYGYTF
V gene: TRBV4-1; J gene: TRBJ2-5; CDR3 protein: CASSQSFGTTNHQETQYF
V gene: TRBV5-6; J gene: TRBJ1-1; CDR3 protein: CASSITRTARTEAFF